Below are 7 T cell receptor beta chains sequenced from a single sample in a study of T-cell reconstitution after alpha-beta-depleted transplantation in children. The TCRbeta library was prepared with unique molecular identifiers. TCRdb used MiXCR to reprocess the PCR reads, holding one entry per CDR3 protein. Of about 480,000 distinct CDR3 sequences in the sample, under 15% are singletons; the top ten hold more than 5.5%. The source material was PBMCs from the stem cell graft donor, sampled from the stem cell graft. The receptors come from a human donor who donated a stem cell graft to a child with combined immunodeficiency.

The V call is TRBV29-1, the J call TRBJ2-3, with 14 bases aligning to TRBD2. CDR3 length equals 15 residues. The J segment lost 1 base and the V segment lost 3 bases, leaving 0 bases of the junction unmatched. Germline CDR1 and CDR2: SQVTM and ANQGSEA. This CDR3 reads CSVETSGRGTDTQYF. DNA of the CDR3: TGCAGCGTTGAGACTAGCGGGAGGGGCACAGATACGCAGTATTTT.

The rearrangement uses TRBV15 and TRBJ2-5; TRBD1 is a possible D gene (10 bases). The germline V gene has CDR1 LNHNV and CDR2 YYDKDF (reference sequence). CDR3 length equals 18 residues. V was trimmed by 5 bases and J by 5 bases, leaving 27 bases between them. CDR3 sequence reads: CATSRTGGLASGTETQYF. In nucleotides, the CDR3 is TGTGCCACCAGCCGGACAGGGGGGTTGGCTAGCGGGACTGAGACCCAGTACTTC.

This clonotype came up many times. This chain links TRBV12-3 or TRBV12-4 with TRBJ2-2; D unresolved. The germline V and J ends were trimmed by 2 bases and 2 bases, with 12 bases remaining between them. There are 16 residues in the CDR3. In nucleotides, the CDR3 is TGTGCCAGCAGTTTATCATCGACTGCTAACACCGGGGAGCTGTTTTTT. The encoded protein is CASSLSSTANTGELFF.

This clonotype showed up just a few times. The J gene is TRBJ2-5, the V gene TRBV9; D is unclear. CDR3 size: 13 residues. Germline CDR1 is SGDLS and CDR2 is YYNGEE. V shed 0 bases and J shed 3 bases, with 6 bases lying between them. The CDR3 is CASSVELKETQYF. The CDR3 coding sequence is TGTGCCAGCAGCGTAGAACTTAAAGAGACCCAGTACTTC.

On this clonotype itself: At one boundary the junction diverges from the germline segment, which might be a read error. The chain carries TRBV12-3 or TRBV12-4 and TRBJ2-7; a possible D gene is TRBD2 (6 bases). This CDR3 has 12 amino acids. The CDR3 region has the DNA TGTGCCAGCAGTTTAGCGTCCGGGGGAGAGGCCTTC. Translated, it gives CASSLASGGEAF.

This clonotype was recorded a few times. The chain uses TRBV6-1 and TRBJ2-3; 8 bases are a match to TRBD1. Germline values: CDR1 MNHNS, CDR2 SASEGT. The V gene end was trimmed by 6 bases and the J gene end by 5 bases; junction bases not matched to a gene: 10. The CDR3 runs 15 residues. The CDR3, as DNA: TGTGCCAGCAGATTCCCCGGGACAGGTGGAGATACGCAGTATTTT. Its translation is CASRFPGTGGDTQYF.

At least ten counts were recorded for this clonotype. V usage is TRBV29-1 and J usage is TRBJ2-7; weak D call: TRBD1 (6 bases). The CDR3 runs to 11 residues. Germline V lookup: CDR1 SQVTM, CDR2 ANQGSEA. Between the trimmed V and J ends, which lost 2 bases and 8 bases, there was a span of 10 bases. The CDR3: CSVERGWKQYF. CDR3 nucleotide sequence: TGCAGCGTTGAAAGGGGGTGGAAGCAGTACTTC.